This T cell receptor beta chain originates from a study of response to subunit inactivated influenza vaccine. TCRdb processed the RT-PCR reads anew with MiXCR; each CDR3 protein has one entry. Among a few hundred thousand distinct CDR3 sequences listed, roughly 15% were seen once. Trimming left V 5 bases short and J 1 base short, with 8 bases between. CDR3 length equals 13 residues. CDR1 is KGHSH and CDR2 is LQKENI in the germline V gene. This clonotype was detected ten times or more. Here the sequenced sample was PBMCs from blood, taken roughly 12 days after vaccination. The clonotype originates from a man aged 45-60 years who received an inactivated influenza vaccine. The V and J genes are TRBV18 and TRBJ1-1, with D hard to call. The CDR3 region is CASSVDTNTEAFF. CDR3 coding DNA: TGTGCCAGCTCAGTCGACACGAACACTGAAGCTTTCTTT.